What follows describes a single TCR beta chain. This sample is part of a study of cytomegalovirus exposure and HLA in healthy donors. 13 Jbeta primers and 60 Vbeta primers were used for the PCR. This table comes from immunoSEQ multiplex PCR, and its TCRdb copy is limited to in-frame clones, with some not included. The table lists some 140,000 clones, approximately 80% of them singletons, with around 2.2% in the top ten. CDR3 length equals 13 residues. V was clipped by 3 bases and J by 2 bases, with 5 bases between them. Germline CDR1 reads SGHAT; CDR2 reads FQNNGV. This clonotype originated in a man aged 25-45 years in good health and CMV-seronegative. The chain links TRBV11-2 to TRBJ1-5; D is possibly TRBD1 (5 bases). The specimen was PBMCs. The chain's CDR3 is CASSLTGNQPQHF. CDR3 coding DNA: TGTGCCAGCAGCTTGACAGGCAATCAGCCCCAGCATTTT. Supplemented by reference TRBV11-2 and TRBJ1-5, the full variable domain reads EAGVAQSPRYKIIEKRQSVAFWCNPISGHATLYWYQQILGQGPKLLIQFQNNGVVDDSQLPKDRFSAERLKGVDSTLKIQPAKLEDSAVYLCASSLTGNQPQHFGDGTRLSIL.